The T cell receptor (beta chain) described here comes from a study of beta chain features in type 1 diabetes. Investigators reverse transcribed all isolated RNA, so they sequenced expressed TCRB transcripts. Assay used: immunoSEQ multiplex PCR; TCRdb lists only in-frame clones, some missing. The sample comprises some 140,000 clones, 9.2% of which are singletons, and 0.68% rests with the top ten. Turning to this clone: Germline and junction disagree at one end, which may indicate a read error. Other DNA sequences of this sample code for an identical CDR3.

From germline, CDR1 is SGHDN and CDR2 FVKESK. This CDR3 has 14 amino acids. This rearrangement joins TRBV14 to TRBJ2-4; possible D gene TRBD2, 6 bases. The sample was central memory CD4+ T cells from blood. The receptor comes from a man between 18 and 29 years old in good health. The CDR3 protein is CASSQDMGGMVQYF. In DNA form, the CDR3 reads TGCGCCAGCAGCCAAGATATGGGGGGTATGGTTCAGTACTTC.